This T cell receptor (beta chain) was recovered during a study of cytomegalovirus exposure and HLA in healthy donors. Overall study findings and caveats: Cytomegalovirus association was listed for around 180 TCR beta chains. The tendency of first-cohort TCR clusters to co-occur in the roughly 110 validation repertoires was identified by a subsequent analysis.

In the case of this clone: Its target is not known.

Assay used: immunoSEQ multiplex PCR; TCRdb lists only in-frame clones, some missing. The repertoire includes approximately 71,000 clones, 94% of them detected once, and more than 0.8% sits in the top ten. The donors were members of the validation cohort comprising roughly 130 subjects, separate from the approximately 670-subject first cohort. The receptor was isolated from a woman under 30 in good health and CMV-seronegative. Sequences were obtained from PBMCs.

CDR3: CASSEVLWPNTEAFF. In DNA form, the CDR3 reads TGTGCCAGCAGTGAAGTCCTTTGGCCGAACACTGAAGCTTTCTTT. The chain combines TRBV6-1 with TRBJ1-1; D is unresolved. The V end lost 1 base, the J end lost 1 base, and 10 bases lay between the germline ends. The CDR3 covers 15 residues. CDR1 and CDR2 (germline): MNHNS, SASEGT.